This T cell receptor beta chain was profiled in a study of regulatory T cells in long-lasting Graves disease. Study-level results: When disease was persistent, TRBV28, TRBJ1-2 and TRBJ2-5 were the favored segments.

Sequencing libraries for TCR beta were prepared with iRepertoire HTBI primers and Arm-PCR of CDR3 regions. Source study methods: Samples jointly harbored fewer than 70 TRBV and about 13 TRBJ segments. MiXCR, run by TCRdb on the multiplex PCR reads, gives a single entry per CDR3 protein. What appears here as the V and J calls and clone size reflects TCRdb's work, not the paper's. The table records around 300,000 distinct CDR3 sequences, 20% to 25% of them present only once. The CDR3 spans 13 residues. V was trimmed by 2 bases and J by 7 bases, leaving 10 bases between them. Germline assignment: CDR1 SGHNT and CDR2 YYREEE (reference sequence). Time point reported: persistent/refractory GD, antithyroid drugs over 5 years with positive TRAb. With RNA extracted from PBMCs as input, the TCR library was made. In regard to this clonotype: Its antigen is unknown.

The material was peripheral blood mononuclear cells (PBMCs), obtained when the disease was refractory, from a patient treated with antithyroid drugs. The TCR sequence derives from a female donor with Graves disease. V gene TRBV5-4 combines with J gene TRBJ2-1; D unresolved. The CDR3 region has the DNA TGTGCCAGCAGCTTTGGGATCTATAATGAGCAGTTCTTC. It translates to CASSFGIYNEQFF. Looking up the rest from reference TRBV5-4 and TRBJ2-1 gives the full variable domain: ETGVTQSPTHLIKTRGQQVTLRCSSQSGHNTVSWYQQALGQGPQFIFQYYREEENGRGNFPPRFSGLQFPNYSSELNVNALELDDSALYLCASSFGIYNEQFFGPGTRLTVL.